This T cell receptor beta chain stems from a study of response to subunit inactivated influenza vaccine. TCRdb re-analysed the RT-PCR reads in MiXCR, keeping a single row per CDR3 protein. The sample has about 520,000 distinct CDR3 sequences, about 25% seen once. The CDR3 loop spans 15 amino acids. V dropped 4 bases and J dropped 9 bases, with 16 bases sitting between them. Germline V gene sequence: CDR1 SEHNR, CDR2 FQNEAQ (reference sequence). Comment on this clonotype: As yet, its antigen is unknown.

Findings and limits, study-wide: Authors suggested each seasonal flu vaccination may recruit only limited numbers of new T cells.

The origin of this receptor is a man aged 50 to 59 who received an inactivated influenza vaccine. The material was CD4+ T cells sorted from PBMCs, obtained roughly 5 days after vaccination. This chain connects TRBV7-9 to TRBJ1-6; the D gene is possibly TRBD1 (5 bases). This CDR3 is CASSSAGKTASPLHF. The CDR3 nucleotides are TGTGCCAGCAGCTCCGCAGGGAAAACGGCTTCACCCCTCCACTTT.